A single sample is the source of the 6 T cell receptor beta chains below, sequenced in a study of graft-versus-host responses after intestinal transplantation. The table came from immunoSEQ multiplex PCR; TCRdb's copy has only in-frame clones and leaves some out. The sample includes under 30,000 clones, 90% to 95% of them seen just once. The sequences come from PBMCs, collected 38 to 40 days after intestinal transplant. These receptors were taken from a human patient who received an intestinal transplant, so some T cells may come from the graft donor.

The J gene is TRBJ2-1, the V gene TRBV29-1; TRBD2 matches at 12 bases. Trimming removed 7 bases from V and 3 bases from J; junction bases left unmatched: 4. CDR1 is SQVTM, CDR2 ANQGSEA, per germline. The CDR3 consists of 14 residues. DNA of the CDR3: TGCAGCGCGTTGGGACTAGCGGGCTACAATGAGCAGTTCTTC. Protein sequence: CSALGLAGYNEQFF.

The V gene is TRBV23-1, the J gene TRBJ2-7, with TRBD1 matching over 8 bases. TRBV23-1 is an ORF for which the function is uncertain. The J segment lost 1 base and the V segment lost 4 bases, leaving 9 bases of the junction unmatched. This CDR3 region has 16 residues. DNA for the CDR3: TGCGCCAGCAGTCTCTCGGGACAGGAGATTTCCTACGAGCAGTACTTC. Its translation: CASSLSGQEISYEQYF.

This sequence joins TRBV6-1 and TRBJ2-7, with D possibly TRBD1 on 6 matching bases. This CDR3 is 15 amino acids long. From germline, CDR1 is MNHNS and CDR2 SASEGT. V lost 7 bases and J 2 bases, leaving 18 bases between the germline ends. The CDR3 sequence is CASTPGWGQAYEQYF. As DNA, the CDR3 is TGTGCCAGCACTCCAGGGTGGGGACAAGCCTACGAGCAGTACTTC.

The V call is TRBV29-1, the J call TRBJ1-2, with D hard to call. The CDR3 length is 13 residues. V was cut by 7 bases and J by 6 bases, with 18 bases left in between. Germline V lookup: CDR1 SQVTM, CDR2 ANQGSEA. Written as DNA, the CDR3 is TGCAGCGGCCTTTCACAAGTCTCACATGGCTACACCTTC. This encodes CSGLSQVSHGYTF.

The CDR3 loop is CTSSQGYTYQETQYF. The CDR3 nucleotides read TGCACCAGCAGCCAAGGGTACACGTACCAAGAGACCCAGTACTTC. The chain carries TRBV1 and TRBJ2-5; the table assigns TRBD1, which was not confirmed against the DNA. TRBV1 is described as a pseudogene. There are 15 residues in the CDR3.

The chain has TRBV28 and TRBJ2-3; 7 bases fit TRBD2. CDR3 size: 16 residues. The J segment lost 0 bases and the V segment lost 3 bases, leaving 6 bases of the junction unmatched. Germline V gene sequence: CDR1 MDHEN, CDR2 SYDVKM. The CDR3 coding sequence is TGTGCCAGCAGTTTTTACCGGGGGGAGAGCACAGATACGCAGTATTTT. This gives the protein CASSFYRGESTDTQYF.